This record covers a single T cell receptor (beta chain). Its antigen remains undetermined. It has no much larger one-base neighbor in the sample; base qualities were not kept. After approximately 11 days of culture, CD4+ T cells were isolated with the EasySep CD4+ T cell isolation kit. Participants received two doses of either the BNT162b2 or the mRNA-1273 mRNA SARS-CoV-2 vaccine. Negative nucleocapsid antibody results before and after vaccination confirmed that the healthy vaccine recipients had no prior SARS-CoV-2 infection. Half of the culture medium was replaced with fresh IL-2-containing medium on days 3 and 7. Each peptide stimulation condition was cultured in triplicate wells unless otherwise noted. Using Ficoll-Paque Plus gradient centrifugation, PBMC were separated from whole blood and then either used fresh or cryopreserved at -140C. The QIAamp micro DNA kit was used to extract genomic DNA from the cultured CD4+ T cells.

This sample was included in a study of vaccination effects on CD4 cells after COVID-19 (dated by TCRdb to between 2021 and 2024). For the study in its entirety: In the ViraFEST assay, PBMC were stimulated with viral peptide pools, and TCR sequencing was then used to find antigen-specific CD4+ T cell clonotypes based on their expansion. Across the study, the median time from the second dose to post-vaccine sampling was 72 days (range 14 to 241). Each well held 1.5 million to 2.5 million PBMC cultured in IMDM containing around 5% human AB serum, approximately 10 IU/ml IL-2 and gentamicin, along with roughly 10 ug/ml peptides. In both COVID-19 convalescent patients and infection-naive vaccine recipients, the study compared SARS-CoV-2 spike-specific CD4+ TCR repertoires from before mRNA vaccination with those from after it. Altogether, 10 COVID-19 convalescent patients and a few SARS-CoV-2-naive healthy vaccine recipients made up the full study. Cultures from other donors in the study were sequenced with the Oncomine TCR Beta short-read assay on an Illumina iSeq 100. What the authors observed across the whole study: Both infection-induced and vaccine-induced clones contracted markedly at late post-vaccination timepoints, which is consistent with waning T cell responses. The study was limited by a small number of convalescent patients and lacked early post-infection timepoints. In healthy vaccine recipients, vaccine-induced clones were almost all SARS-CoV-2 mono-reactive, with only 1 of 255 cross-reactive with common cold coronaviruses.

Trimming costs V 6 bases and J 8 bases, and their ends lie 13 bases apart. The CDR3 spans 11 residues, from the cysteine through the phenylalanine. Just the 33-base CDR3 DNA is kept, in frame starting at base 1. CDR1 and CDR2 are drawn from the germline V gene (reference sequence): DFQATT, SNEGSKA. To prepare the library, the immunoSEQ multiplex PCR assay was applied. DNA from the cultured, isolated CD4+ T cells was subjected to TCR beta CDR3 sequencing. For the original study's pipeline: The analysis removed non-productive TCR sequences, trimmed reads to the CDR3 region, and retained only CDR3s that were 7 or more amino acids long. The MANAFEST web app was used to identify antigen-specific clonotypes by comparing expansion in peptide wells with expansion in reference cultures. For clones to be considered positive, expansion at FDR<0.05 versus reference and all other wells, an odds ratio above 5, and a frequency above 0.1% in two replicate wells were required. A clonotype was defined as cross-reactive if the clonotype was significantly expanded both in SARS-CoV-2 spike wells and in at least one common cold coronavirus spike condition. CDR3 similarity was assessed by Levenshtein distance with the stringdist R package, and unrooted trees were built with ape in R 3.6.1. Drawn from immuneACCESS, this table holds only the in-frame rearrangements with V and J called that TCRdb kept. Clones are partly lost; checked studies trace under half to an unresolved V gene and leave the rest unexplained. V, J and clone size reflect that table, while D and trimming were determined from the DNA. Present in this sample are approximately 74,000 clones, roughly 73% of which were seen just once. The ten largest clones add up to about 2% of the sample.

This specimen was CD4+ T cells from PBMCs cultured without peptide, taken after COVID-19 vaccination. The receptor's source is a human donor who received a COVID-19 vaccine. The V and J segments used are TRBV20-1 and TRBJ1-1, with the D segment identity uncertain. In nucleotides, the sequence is TGCAGTGCCCCTGGACCTTCAGAAGCTTTCTTT. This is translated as CSAPGPSEAFF.